What follows is one TCR beta chain and its context. Its antigen is currently unknown. The data belong to a study of T cells after posttransplantation cyclophosphamide. The germline V gene encodes CDR1 SEHNR and CDR2 FQNEAQ (reference sequence). The CDR3 has 13 residues. V was cut by 11 bases and J by 1 base, with 9 bases left in between. Study findings and constraints: Blood and skin or GI T cell repertoires showed limited TRB overlap. TRB clonality was highly associated with recipient CMV seropositivity and reactivation.

On the day of bone marrow donation, the related graft donor provided peripheral blood. The repertoire was sequenced with immunoSEQ multiplex PCR; TCRdb's copy has only in-frame clones and lacks some. The data show 20,000 to 25,000 clones, around 73% seen once. This chain connects TRBV7-9 to TRBJ2-6, with D maybe TRBD2 (6 bases). This clonotype originated in a woman aged 55-69 years in good health, CMV-negative, and a related stem cell transplant donor. Sequencing was performed on memory CD4+ T cells sorted from PBMCs. The CDR3 loop is CADGGSGANVLTF. Here the CDR3 DNA reads TGTGCCGATGGGGGGTCTGGGGCCAACGTCCTGACTTTC.